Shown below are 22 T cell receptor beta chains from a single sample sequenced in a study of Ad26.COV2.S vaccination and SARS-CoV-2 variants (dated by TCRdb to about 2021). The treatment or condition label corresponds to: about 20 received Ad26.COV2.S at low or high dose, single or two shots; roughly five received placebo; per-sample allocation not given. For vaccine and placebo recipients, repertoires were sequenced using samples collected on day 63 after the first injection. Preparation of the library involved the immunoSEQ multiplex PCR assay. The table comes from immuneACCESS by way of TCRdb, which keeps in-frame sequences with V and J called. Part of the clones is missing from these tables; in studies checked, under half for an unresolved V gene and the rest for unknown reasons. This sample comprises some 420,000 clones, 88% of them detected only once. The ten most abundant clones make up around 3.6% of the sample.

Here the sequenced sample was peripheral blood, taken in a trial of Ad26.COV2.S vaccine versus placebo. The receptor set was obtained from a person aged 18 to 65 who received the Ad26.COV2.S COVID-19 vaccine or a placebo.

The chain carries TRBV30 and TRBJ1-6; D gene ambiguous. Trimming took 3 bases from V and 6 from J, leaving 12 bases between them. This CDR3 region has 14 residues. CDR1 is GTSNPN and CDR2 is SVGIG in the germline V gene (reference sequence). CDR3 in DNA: TGTGCCTGGAGGACCGGGGTGGTTAATTCACCCCTCCACTTT. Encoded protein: CAWRTGVVNSPLHF.

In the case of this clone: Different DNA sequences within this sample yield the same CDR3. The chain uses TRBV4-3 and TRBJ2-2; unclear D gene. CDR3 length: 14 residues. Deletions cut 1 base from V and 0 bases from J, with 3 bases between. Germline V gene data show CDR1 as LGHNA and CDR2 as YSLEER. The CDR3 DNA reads TGCGCCAGCAGCCAAGGTCCGAACACCGGGGAGCTGTTTTTT. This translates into CASSQGPNTGELFF.

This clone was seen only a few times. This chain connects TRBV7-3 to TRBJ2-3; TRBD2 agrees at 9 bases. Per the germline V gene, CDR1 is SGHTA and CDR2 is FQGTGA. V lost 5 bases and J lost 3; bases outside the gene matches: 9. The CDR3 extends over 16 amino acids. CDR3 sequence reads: CASSPGAGGGTDTQYF. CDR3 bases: TGTGCCAGCAGCCCGGGAGCGGGGGGCGGGACAGATACGCAGTATTTT.

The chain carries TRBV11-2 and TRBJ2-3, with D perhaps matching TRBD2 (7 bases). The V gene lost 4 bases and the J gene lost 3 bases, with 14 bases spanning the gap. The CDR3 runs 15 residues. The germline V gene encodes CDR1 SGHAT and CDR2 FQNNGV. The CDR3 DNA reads TGTGCCAGCAGCTGGACGGGGGGCCGGACAGATACGCAGTATTTT. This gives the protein CASSWTGGRTDTQYF.

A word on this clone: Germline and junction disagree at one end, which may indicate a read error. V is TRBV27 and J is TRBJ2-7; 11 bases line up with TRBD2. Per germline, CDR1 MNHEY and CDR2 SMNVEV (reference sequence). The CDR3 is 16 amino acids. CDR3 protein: CASRLAGVTLSDEQYF. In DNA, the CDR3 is TGTGCCAGCAGACTAGCGGGGGTAACTCTCTCCGACGAGCAGTACTTC.

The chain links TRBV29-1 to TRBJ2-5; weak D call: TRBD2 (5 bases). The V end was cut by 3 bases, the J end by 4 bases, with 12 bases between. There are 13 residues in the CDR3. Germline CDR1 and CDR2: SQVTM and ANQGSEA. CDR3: CSVEAGAGETQYF. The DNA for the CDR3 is TGCAGCGTTGAGGCCGGTGCGGGAGAGACCCAGTACTTC. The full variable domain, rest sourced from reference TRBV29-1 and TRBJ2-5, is SAVISQKPSRDICQRGTSLTIQCQVDSQVTMMFWYRQQPGQSLTLIATANQGSEATYESGFVIDKFPISRPNLTFSTLTVSNMSPEDSSIYLCSVEAGAGETQYFGPGTRLLVL.

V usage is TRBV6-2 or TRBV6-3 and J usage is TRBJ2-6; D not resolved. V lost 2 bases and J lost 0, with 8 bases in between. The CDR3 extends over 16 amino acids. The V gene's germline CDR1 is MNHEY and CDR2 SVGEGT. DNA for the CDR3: TGTGCCAGCAGTTACGGGTGGAGCTCTGGGGCCAACGTCCTGACTTTC. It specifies CASSYGWSSGANVLTF.

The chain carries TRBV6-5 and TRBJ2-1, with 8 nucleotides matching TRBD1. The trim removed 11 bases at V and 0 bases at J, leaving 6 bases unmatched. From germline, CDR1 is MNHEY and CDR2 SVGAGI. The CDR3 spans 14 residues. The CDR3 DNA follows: TGTGCCGCCCACACAGGGGGCTCCTACAATGAGCAGTTCTTC. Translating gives CAAHTGGSYNEQFF.

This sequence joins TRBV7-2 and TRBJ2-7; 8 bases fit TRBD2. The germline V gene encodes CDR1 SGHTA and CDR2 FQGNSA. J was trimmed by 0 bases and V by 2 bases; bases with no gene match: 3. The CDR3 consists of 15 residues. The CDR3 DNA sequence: TGTGCCAGCAGCTTAAACGGGGGGGACTCCTACGAGCAGTACTTC. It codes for CASSLNGGDSYEQYF.

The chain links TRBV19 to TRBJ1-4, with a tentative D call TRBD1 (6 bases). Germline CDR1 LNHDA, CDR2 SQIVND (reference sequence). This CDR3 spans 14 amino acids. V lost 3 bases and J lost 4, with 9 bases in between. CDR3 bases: TGTGCCAGTAGTATGGGGACAATTAATGAAAAACTGTTTTTT. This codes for CASSMGTINEKLFF. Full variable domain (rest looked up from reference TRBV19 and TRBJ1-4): DGGITQSPKYLFRKEGQNVTLSCEQNLNHDAMYWYRQDPGQGLRLIYYSQIVNDFQKGDIAEGYSVSREKKESFPLTVTSAQKNPTAFYLCASSMGTINEKLFFGSGTQLSVL.

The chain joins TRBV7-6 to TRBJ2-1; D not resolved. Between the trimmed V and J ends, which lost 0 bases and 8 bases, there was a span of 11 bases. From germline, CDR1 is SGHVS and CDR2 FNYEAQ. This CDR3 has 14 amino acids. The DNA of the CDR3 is TGTGCCAGCAGCTTAGCCCCCAAACTCCATGAGCAGTTCTTC. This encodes CASSLAPKLHEQFF.

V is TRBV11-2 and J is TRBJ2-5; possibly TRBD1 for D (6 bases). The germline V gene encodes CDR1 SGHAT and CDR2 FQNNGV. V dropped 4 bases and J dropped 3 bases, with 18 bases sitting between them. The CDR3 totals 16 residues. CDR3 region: CASSWTRGLEEETQYF. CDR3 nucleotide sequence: TGTGCCAGCAGCTGGACCAGGGGCCTGGAGGAAGAGACCCAGTACTTC.

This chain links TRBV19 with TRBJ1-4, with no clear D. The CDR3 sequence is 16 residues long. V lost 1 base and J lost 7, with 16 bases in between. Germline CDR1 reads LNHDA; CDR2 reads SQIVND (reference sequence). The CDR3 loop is CASSIGQIARGEKLFF. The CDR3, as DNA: TGTGCCAGTAGTATAGGTCAAATTGCTCGCGGTGAAAAACTGTTTTTT.

The CDR3 DNA follows: TGTGCCAGCAGTTCCCCTCGGGGGCAAGAGACCCAGTACTTC. Its protein is CASSSPRGQETQYF. The V gene is TRBV28, the J gene TRBJ2-5, with D possibly matching TRBD2 (6 bases). V was shortened by 4 bases and J by 2 bases, with 11 bases between the two germline ends. The CDR3 extends over 14 amino acids. CDR1 is MDHEN, CDR2 SYDVKM, per germline.

CDR3 sequence: CASSPGLAGGSDTQYF. In DNA, the CDR3 is TGTGCCAGCTCACCCGGACTAGCGGGGGGATCGGATACGCAGTATTTT. The rearrangement links TRBV18 to TRBJ2-3, with 14 bases identical to TRBD2. The V segment lost 3 bases and the J segment 6 bases; nucleotides outside the gene matches: 5. This CDR3 is 16 amino acids long. CDR1 KGHSH and CDR2 LQKENI come from the germline V gene.

In DNA form, the CDR3 reads TGTGCCAGCAGCTTCCTGACAGGTTCGGAGACCCAGTACTTC. Translating it yields CASSFLTGSETQYF. This chain uses TRBV11-2 with TRBJ2-5; D possibly corresponds to TRBD1 (6 bases). The V gene lost 3 bases and the J gene lost 5 bases, with 13 bases spanning the gap. CDR1 is SGHAT and CDR2 is FQNNGV in the germline V gene. CDR3 length: 14 amino acids.

In DNA, the CDR3 is TGCAGCGTTTTAGGACAGGGAATGCCCACAGATACGCAGTATTTT. Its protein is CSVLGQGMPTDTQYF. The chain employs TRBV29-1 and TRBJ2-3, with 8 bases lining up with TRBD1. Germline CDR1 SQVTM, CDR2 ANQGSEA. Trimming removed 5 bases from V and 2 bases from J; junction bases left unmatched: 9. The CDR3 length is 15 residues.

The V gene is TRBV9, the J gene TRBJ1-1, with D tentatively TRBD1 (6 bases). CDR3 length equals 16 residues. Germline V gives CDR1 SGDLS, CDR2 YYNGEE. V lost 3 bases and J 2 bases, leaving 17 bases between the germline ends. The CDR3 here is CASSASRDTRNTEAFF. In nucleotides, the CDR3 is TGTGCCAGCAGCGCTTCCCGGGACACTCGAAACACTGAAGCTTTCTTT.

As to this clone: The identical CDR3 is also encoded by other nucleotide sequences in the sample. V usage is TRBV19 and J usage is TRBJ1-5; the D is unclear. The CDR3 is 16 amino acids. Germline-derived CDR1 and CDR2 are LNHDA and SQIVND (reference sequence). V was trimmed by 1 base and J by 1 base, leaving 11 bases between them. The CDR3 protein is CASSIGSRGSNQPQHF. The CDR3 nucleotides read TGTGCCAGTAGTATAGGGTCGCGGGGAAGCAATCAGCCCCAGCATTTT.

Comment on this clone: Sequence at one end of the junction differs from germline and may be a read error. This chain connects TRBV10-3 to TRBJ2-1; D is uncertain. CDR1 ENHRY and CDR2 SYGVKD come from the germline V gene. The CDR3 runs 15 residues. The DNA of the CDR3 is TGTGCCATCAGCGAGTCTCTATCGGTTTACAATGAGCAGTTCTTC. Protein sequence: CAISESLSVYNEQFF.

Written as DNA, the CDR3 is TGTGCCAGTAGTATAGGTGCAGGGGAAGAGACCCAGTACTTC. This sequence encodes CASSIGAGEETQYF. V is TRBV19 and J is TRBJ2-5; tentatively, D is TRBD1 (6 bases). Looked up from germline, CDR1 is LNHDA and CDR2 is SQIVND (reference sequence). The CDR3 extends over 14 amino acids. V lost 1 base to trimming and J lost 3 bases, with 9 bases between them.

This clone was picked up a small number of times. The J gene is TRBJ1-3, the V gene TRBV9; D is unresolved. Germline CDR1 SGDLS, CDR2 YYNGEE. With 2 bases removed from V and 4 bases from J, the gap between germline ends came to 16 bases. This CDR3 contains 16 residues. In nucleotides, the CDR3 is TGTGCCAGCAGCGTCCAGTCGGCTCCTCTAGGAAACACCATATATTTT. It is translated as CASSVQSAPLGNTIYF.